The sequence of this TCR beta chain was determined in a study of Ad26.COV2.S vaccination and SARS-CoV-2 variants. Study overall: Within the COV1001 Ad26.COV2.S trial arm, the donor was enrolled. By the intramuscular route, Ad26.COV2.S was given once, or twice 56 days apart.

Study-wide findings and caveats: Vaccinees displayed broader spike-specific TCR repertoires than placebo recipients.

Using immunoSEQ multiplex PCR, the repertoire was profiled, and TCRdb retains in-frame clones only, with some absent. The sample shows fewer than 500,000 clones, 80% to 95% of them seen only once. Between the trimmed V and J ends, which lost 0 bases and 3 bases, there was a span of 12 bases. This CDR3 region has 15 residues. Germline CDR1 is MNHEY and CDR2 is SMNVEV (reference sequence). A note on this clone: The target antigen is unknown.

Treatment reported: roughly 19 received Ad26.COV2.S at low or high dose, single or two shots; a few received placebo; per-sample allocation not given. The samples date from day 63 after the first vaccine or placebo injection. V usage is TRBV27 and J usage is TRBJ2-7, with D unresolved. The source material was peripheral blood, sampled in a trial of Ad26.COV2.S vaccine versus placebo. The origin of this receptor is a person between 18 and 65 years old who received the Ad26.COV2.S COVID-19 vaccine or a placebo. The CDR3 DNA follows: TGTGCCAGCAGTTTATCGTTTCGGCAGAACTACGAGCAGTACTTC. Protein product: CASSLSFRQNYEQYF.